The 29 T cell receptor beta chains below come from one sample, sequenced in a study of vaccination and CD4 T cells after COVID-19. Treatment here: roughly nine-day PBMC culture with coronavirus spike peptide pools or control peptides (ViraFEST assay). During the years 2011-2018, before the COVID-19 pandemic, the unexposed donor's CD4+ T cells were collected. Scientists ran DNA taken from cultured CD4+ T cells through the Oncomine TCR Beta short-read assay for sequencing. Via MiXCR, TCRdb re-called the PCR reads, giving one row per CDR3 protein. The sample includes roughly 6,800 distinct CDR3 sequences, 70% to 85% of them seen just once. These receptors lack a known antigen. Sequencing was carried out using CD4+ T cells from blood, cultured in vitro. Every receptor here comes from a human donor in good health.

The CDR3, as DNA: TGTGCCAGCAGGCCCAACCAACAGGGGGTGGTGAGTGGCTACACCTTC. Translated, it gives CASRPNQQGVVSGYTF. The chain combines TRBV6-1 with TRBJ1-2; TRBD1 aligns across 8 bases. Germline assignment: CDR1 MNHNS and CDR2 SASEGT. Germline trimming cut 6 bases from V and 7 bases from J; bases unmatched to any gene: 16. The CDR3 covers 16 residues.

This rearrangement joins TRBV7-2 to TRBJ2-5; D may be TRBD1 (5 bases). Per germline, CDR1 SGHTA and CDR2 FQGNSA. The V and J ends lost 1 base and 5 bases respectively, with 14 bases between them. This CDR3 has 15 residues. CDR3 nucleotides: TGTGCCAGCAGCTTAGTGGACGGACAATGGGAGACCCAGTACTTC. This translates into CASSLVDGQWETQYF.

This clonotype has more than one count but fewer than ten. This chain connects TRBV5-4 to TRBJ2-2; D ambiguous. The V end lost 0 bases, the J end lost 3 bases, and 6 bases lay between the germline ends. CDR3 length: 14 residues. Germline V gene data show CDR1 as SGHNT and CDR2 as YYREEE (reference sequence). CDR3 bases: TGTGCCAGCAGCTTGGTGGGTTACACCGGGGAGCTGTTTTTT. Amino acids: CASSLVGYTGELFF.

The chain uses TRBV29-1 and TRBJ1-5; maybe TRBD1 (6 bases). Per the germline V gene, CDR1 is SQVTM and CDR2 is ANQGSEA. The CDR3 spans 12 residues. Trimming left V 6 bases short and J 4 bases short, with 10 bases between. Here the CDR3 reads CSVADRNQPQHF. In DNA form, the CDR3 reads TGCAGCGTCGCGGACAGAAATCAGCCCCAGCATTTT.

This clonotype appeared once. The chain employs TRBV11-2 and TRBJ2-5; 10 bases line up with TRBD2. Per germline, CDR1 SGHAT and CDR2 FQNNGV. CDR3 length equals 17 residues. V shed 0 bases, J shed 6 bases, and the junction held 10 bases outside the gene matches. The CDR3 DNA reads TGTGCCAGCAGCTTAGATATGGCTAGCGGGAGCTCGAAGACCCAGTACTTC. Protein product: CASSLDMASGSSKTQYF.

The chain has TRBV2 and TRBJ2-7; 10 bases are shared with TRBD1. J gave up 7 bases and V 7 bases, and 7 bases lay outside the gene matches. The germline CDR1 and CDR2 sequences are SNHLY and FYNNEI. The CDR3 loop spans 13 amino acids. This chain's CDR3 is CASKRTGGSEQYF. DNA of the CDR3: TGTGCCAGCAAAAGGACAGGGGGGAGTGAGCAGTACTTC.

The chain combines TRBV19 with TRBJ1-3, with D unclear. The germline V and J ends were trimmed by 1 base and 0 bases, with 4 bases remaining between them. Germline lookup yields CDR1 LNHDA and CDR2 SQIVND (reference sequence). The CDR3 totals 14 residues. The CDR3 DNA sequence: TGTGCCAGTAGTATAGGTAGCTCTGGAAACACCATATATTTT. Protein: CASSIGSSGNTIYF.

V and J are TRBV4-1 and TRBJ2-2; 10 bases match TRBD2. The CDR3 runs 15 residues. Germline V gene sequence: CDR1 MGHRA, CDR2 YSYEKL. V lost 3 bases and J lost 7; bases outside the gene matches: 5. As DNA, the CDR3 is TGCGCCAGCAGCCAGGGGGGACTAGCGTTCGGGGAGCTGTTTTTT. This codes for CASSQGGLAFGELFF.

The J gene is TRBJ1-5, the V gene TRBV2; D perhaps matches TRBD1 (6 bases). CDR3 length: 15 amino acids. The ends were cut back, 6 bases at V and 9 bases at J, with 21 bases in the middle. Germline CDR1 SNHLY, CDR2 FYNNEI. The DNA of the CDR3 is TGTGCCAGCAGAGTCGGACGGGACACCCTGGGGCCCCAGCATTTT. Its protein is CASRVGRDTLGPQHF.

The V and J genes are TRBV20-1 and TRBJ2-7; possibly TRBD2 for D (5 bases). This CDR3 has 14 residues. CDR1 is DFQATT and CDR2 is SNEGSKA in the germline V gene (reference sequence). Trimming took off 5 bases at V and 0 bases at J, with 14 bases between the two ends. DNA for the CDR3: TGCAGTGCTGAAGAGCGGTATAGCTCCTACGAGCAGTACTTC. Its protein is CSAEERYSSYEQYF.

This clonotype was seen a few times. V usage is TRBV12-3 or TRBV12-4 and J usage is TRBJ1-6; D is undetermined. There are 13 residues in the CDR3. The V end lost 6 bases, the J end lost 5 bases, and 8 bases lay between the germline ends. The CDR3 DNA follows: TGTGCCAGCAGGGCAGTGGATAATTCACCCCTCCACTTT. Amino acid sequence: CASRAVDNSPLHF.

The rearrangement joins TRBV19 to TRBJ1-2, with 11 bases that match TRBD1. CDR1 is LNHDA and CDR2 is SQIVND in the germline V gene (reference sequence). V gave up 4 bases and J gave up 8 bases; unmatched junction bases: 9. The CDR3 is 15 residues long. The CDR3 DNA reads as TGTGCCAGTAGTACCCCCGGACAGGGGGCGCGAGGCTACACCTTC. This encodes CASSTPGQGARGYTF.

The J gene is TRBJ1-1, the V gene TRBV25-1; D gene unclear. The V and J ends lost 6 bases and 2 bases respectively, with 13 bases between them. Germline-derived CDR1 and CDR2 are MGHDK and SYGVNS. There are 14 residues in the CDR3. Written as DNA, the CDR3 is TGTGCCAGCAGAGACCAGGCCCCAAACACTGAAGCTTTCTTT. Translated: CASRDQAPNTEAFF.

This rearrangement joins TRBV30 to TRBJ1-2, with 8 bases fitting TRBD1. V gave up 3 bases and J gave up 2 bases; unmatched junction bases: 8. The CDR3 has 15 amino acids. CDR1 is GTSNPN and CDR2 is SVGIG in the germline V gene (reference sequence). The CDR3 sequence: CAWRSTGGGNYGYTF. The CDR3 bases are TGTGCCTGGAGATCCACAGGGGGGGGAAACTATGGCTACACCTTC.

Only one count was recorded for this clonotype. The rearrangement joins TRBV27 to TRBJ1-6; 9 bases are a match to TRBD1. V shed 7 bases, J shed 5 bases, and the junction held 6 bases outside the gene matches. The CDR3 is 15 residues long. Germline V CDR1 and CDR2: MNHEY, SMNVEV (reference sequence). The CDR3 nucleotides read TGTGCCAGCACGTCCCGGGACAGGGATAATTCACCCCTCCACTTT. Translation: CASTSRDRDNSPLHF.

The chain couples TRBV2 to TRBJ1-1; D is possibly TRBD1 (6 bases). Germline V lookup: CDR1 SNHLY, CDR2 FYNNEI. The CDR3 is 13 residues long. Trimming stripped 8 bases from V and 3 bases from J, with 13 bases between. The CDR3 here is CASLRQVDTEAFF. The CDR3 region has the DNA TGTGCCAGCCTCCGACAGGTCGACACTGAAGCTTTCTTT.

This clonotype was counted once. The CDR3: CASRIKKWEDQPQHF. CDR3 DNA: TGTGCCAGCAGGATAAAAAAGTGGGAGGATCAGCCCCAGCATTTT. V gene TRBV21-1 combines with J gene TRBJ1-5. TRBV21-1 is a pseudogene. This CDR3 has 15 residues.

DNA for the CDR3: TGTGCCAGCAGGCCCCTCGGGGGCCAAGAGACCCAGTACTTC. This gives the protein CASRPLGGQETQYF. The gene calls are TRBV7-6 and TRBJ2-5; a possible D gene is TRBD2 (6 bases). The CDR3 is 14 residues long. V lost 6 bases and J 1 base, leaving 12 bases between the germline ends. Germline V gives CDR1 SGHVS, CDR2 FNYEAQ.

This clonotype was found once. The chain couples TRBV27 to TRBJ1-2; 8 bases line up with TRBD1. CDR3 length equals 17 residues. V shed 3 bases and J 4 bases; nucleotides not matched to a gene: 13. Germline-derived CDR1 and CDR2 are MNHEY and SMNVEV (reference sequence). The DNA of the CDR3 is TGTGCCAGCAGTTTGAGGGGGCGGACAGGGAAGGGCTATGGCTACACCTTC. Amino acid sequence: CASSLRGRTGKGYGYTF.

This chain joins TRBV6-1 and TRBJ1-6; possibly TRBD1 for D (6 bases). V lost 5 bases, J lost 10 bases, and 15 bases lay in between. The CDR3 consists of 14 residues. Germline CDR1 reads MNHNS; CDR2 reads SASEGT. CDR3 protein: CASSTGFVGSPLHF. CDR3 bases: TGTGCCAGCAGTACAGGGTTTGTCGGCTCACCCCTCCACTTT.

V and J are TRBV20-1 and TRBJ2-4; D remains ambiguous. V was clipped by 0 bases and J by 0 bases, with 6 bases between them. CDR3 length: 14 residues. Germline CDR1 DFQATT, CDR2 SNEGSKA (reference sequence). Written as DNA, the CDR3 is TGCAGTGCTAGAGAACAACTAGCCAAAAACATTCAGTACTTC. This gives the protein CSAREQLAKNIQYF.

The V call is TRBV7-6, the J call TRBJ1-3, with D possibly TRBD1 on 5 matching bases. CDR1 is SGHVS and CDR2 is FNYEAQ in the germline V gene. With 5 bases removed from V and 4 bases from J, the gap between germline ends came to 18 bases. This CDR3 is built from 16 residues. Written as DNA, the CDR3 is TGTGCCAGCAGCGTGAGTCAGGGAATTCGGGGAAACACCATATATTTT. It specifies CASSVSQGIRGNTIYF.

J is TRBJ1-1 and V is TRBV20-1; D is possibly TRBD1 (5 bases). CDR3 length equals 14 residues. V was shortened by 0 bases and J by 0 bases, with 8 bases between the two germline ends. The germline gives CDR1 DFQATT, CDR2 SNEGSKA (reference sequence). The DNA of the CDR3 is TGCAGTGCTAGAGAAGGGGCGATGAACACTGAAGCTTTCTTT. Translation gives CSAREGAMNTEAFF.

The V and J genes are TRBV20-1 and TRBJ2-1, with 10 bases identical to TRBD2. Trimming removed 7 bases from V and 10 bases from J; junction bases left unmatched: 10. CDR1 and CDR2 (germline): DFQATT, SNEGSKA (reference sequence). This CDR3 spans 13 amino acids. The chain's CDR3 is CSGGSGRVREQFF. In DNA form, the CDR3 reads TGCAGTGGGGGCAGCGGGAGGGTCCGGGAGCAGTTCTTC.

The V gene is TRBV6-2 or TRBV6-3, the J gene TRBJ2-5, with D perhaps matching TRBD1 (5 bases). V shed 2 bases and J shed 1 base, with 8 bases lying between them. This CDR3 has 14 residues. CDR1 and CDR2 from the germline V gene are MNHEY and SVGEGT. For the CDR3, the DNA is TGTGCCAGCAGTTACAGCAGGGTCCAAGAGACCCAGTACTTC. As protein: CASSYSRVQETQYF.

Only one count was recorded for this clonotype. This chain joins TRBV6-2 or TRBV6-3 and TRBJ2-3, with D possibly being TRBD2 (7 bases). Trimming removed 2 bases at V and 0 bases at J, with 9 bases between. Germline V gives CDR1 MNHEY, CDR2 SVGEGT. This CDR3 contains 15 residues. CDR3 sequence reads: CASSYGGASTDTQYF. Written as DNA, the CDR3 is TGTGCCAGCAGTTACGGGGGGGCTAGCACAGATACGCAGTATTTT.

The chain recombines TRBV20-1 with TRBJ1-2, with a weak D call TRBD1 (5 bases). This CDR3 contains 12 residues. CDR1 is DFQATT, CDR2 SNEGSKA, per germline (reference sequence). V lost 6 bases, J lost 13 bases, and 21 bases lay in between. The CDR3 protein is CSARQTAPVGTF. In DNA, the CDR3 is TGCAGTGCCCGACAGACTGCCCCGGTTGGCACCTTC.

Written as DNA, the CDR3 is TGTGCCACCAGTGACCTATCCCAGGACAGGGGTCGGGGCTACACCTTC. Its translation is CATSDLSQDRGRGYTF. The rearrangement links TRBV24-1 to TRBJ1-2; 9 bases line up with TRBD1. CDR1 is KGHDR, CDR2 SFDVKD, per germline. V was clipped by 4 bases and J by 8 bases; unmatched bases: 13. The CDR3 spans 16 residues.

The CDR3 reads CSVRTGRDQPQHF. The CDR3 bases are TGCAGTGTTCGGACAGGCCGGGATCAGCCCCAGCATTTT. The V gene is TRBV20-1, the J gene TRBJ1-5, with 7 bases matching TRBD1. Germline CDR1 is DFQATT and CDR2 is SNEGSKA (reference sequence). Trimming cost V 7 bases and J 5 bases; bases outside gene matches: 8. The CDR3 extends over 13 amino acids.